The clone carrying this TCR beta chain was seen repeatedly, ten times or more. The antigen is undetermined. The sample originates from a study of spatial heterogeneity in lung cancer. Study-wide context: The library had UMIs, and each TCR and UMI pair averaged more than ten raw reads. Points from the study as a whole: Blood contained ubiquitous expanded tumor TCRs more at resection than at follow-up.

CDR1 and CDR2 from the germline V gene are GTSNPN and SVGIG (reference sequence). V lost 7 bases to trimming and J lost 7 bases, with 15 bases between them. The CDR3 contains 12 residues. The time point: sample taken at primary tumor resection. Tumor, nontumor lung or frozen PBMC supplied whole RNA, sequenced without sorting. TCRdb analysed the 5' RACE reads with MiXCR anew, one entry per CDR3 protein. The table shows approximately 29,000 distinct CDR3 sequences, with 7.5% to 10% occurring only once. This sequence originates from a female donor with early-stage non-small cell lung cancer. Sample: PBMCs, taken at surgery. V and J are TRBV30 and TRBJ2-3, with a weak D call TRBD1 (5 bases). The DNA for the CDR3 is TGTGCCTACTCGCTAGGGGTAAATACGCAGTATTTT. Translation: CAYSLGVNTQYF.